The source of this T cell receptor (beta chain) is a study of shared clonotypes between healthy human individuals. V trimming: 6 bases; J trimming: 3 bases; junction bases outside the gene matches: 4. The CDR3 totals 13 residues. From germline, CDR1 is LNHDA and CDR2 SQIVND (reference sequence). Measured with immunoSEQ multiplex PCR; TCRdb has only the in-frame clones, and not every one. The sample has a few million clones; over 85% are singletons. The chain has TRBV19 and TRBJ1-1; 7 bases align to TRBD1. Sample: naive CD4+ T cells from PBMCs. Subset of the sample: CD45RA+ positively selected. This receptor was taken from a man aged 18 to 30 in good health. Some clones in this sample may be carry-over from other donors' samples. CDR3 in amino acids: CASSYRGDTEAFF. Here the CDR3 DNA reads TGTGCCAGTAGCTACAGGGGCGACACTGAAGCTTTCTTT.